The clone carrying this T cell receptor beta chain was recorded at least ten times. The CDR3 totals 13 residues. CDR1 is LNHDA and CDR2 is SQIVND in the germline V gene (reference sequence). J lost 5 bases, V lost 6 bases, and 3 bases had no gene match. Clones were read by immunoSEQ multiplex PCR, and TCRdb kept only the in-frame ones, dropping some. The table has 150,000 to 200,000 clones, approximately 82% seen once; the top ten hold about 5%. The entry originates in a study of blood T cell repertoires in COVID-19. Background on the study: Sources were T cells, B-cell-depleted T cells, or PBMCs; the material itself was cDNA or gDNA.

The clonotype was recovered from a woman aged 60-70 years with acute COVID-19. The genes are TRBV19 and TRBJ2-4, with 8 bases fitting TRBD1. Source material: PBMCs or T cells enriched from blood (not recorded which). The CDR3 sequence is CASSQGAENIQYF. CDR3 in DNA: TGTGCCAGTAGCCAGGGGGCCGAAAACATTCAGTACTTC.